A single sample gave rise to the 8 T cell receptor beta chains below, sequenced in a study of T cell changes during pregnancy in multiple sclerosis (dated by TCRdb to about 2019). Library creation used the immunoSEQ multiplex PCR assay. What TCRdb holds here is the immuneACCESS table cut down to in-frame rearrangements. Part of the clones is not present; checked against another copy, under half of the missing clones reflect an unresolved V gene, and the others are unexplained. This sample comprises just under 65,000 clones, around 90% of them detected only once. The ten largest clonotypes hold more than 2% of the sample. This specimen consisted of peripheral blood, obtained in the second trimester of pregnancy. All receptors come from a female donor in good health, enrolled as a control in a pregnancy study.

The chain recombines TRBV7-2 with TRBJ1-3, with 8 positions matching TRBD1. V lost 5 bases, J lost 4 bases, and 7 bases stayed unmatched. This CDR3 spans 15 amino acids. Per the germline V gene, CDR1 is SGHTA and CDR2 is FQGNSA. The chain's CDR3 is CASSTNRGFGNTIYF. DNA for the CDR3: TGTGCCAGCAGCACCAACAGGGGGTTCGGAAACACCATATATTTT. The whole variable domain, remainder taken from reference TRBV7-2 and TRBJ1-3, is GAGVSQSPSNKVTEKGKDVELRCDPISGHTALYWYRQSLGQGLEFLIYFQGNSAPDKSGLPSDRFSAERTGGSVSTLTIQRTQQEDSAVYLCASSTNRGFGNTIYFGEGSWLTVV.

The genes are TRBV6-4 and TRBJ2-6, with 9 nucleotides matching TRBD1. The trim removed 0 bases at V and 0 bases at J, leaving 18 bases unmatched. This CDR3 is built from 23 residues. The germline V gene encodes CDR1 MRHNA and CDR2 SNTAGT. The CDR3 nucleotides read TGTGCCAGCAGTGACTCGCCGATTACAGGGGGCGTAGAGCGGCACTCTGGGGCCAACGTCCTGACTTTC. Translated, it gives CASSDSPITGGVERHSGANVLTF.

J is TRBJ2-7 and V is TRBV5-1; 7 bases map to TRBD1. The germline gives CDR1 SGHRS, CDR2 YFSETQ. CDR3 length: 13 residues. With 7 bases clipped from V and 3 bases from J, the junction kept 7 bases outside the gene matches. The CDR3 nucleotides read TGCGCCAGCGGCCGGGACAGAAGCTACGAGCAGTACTTC. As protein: CASGRDRSYEQYF.

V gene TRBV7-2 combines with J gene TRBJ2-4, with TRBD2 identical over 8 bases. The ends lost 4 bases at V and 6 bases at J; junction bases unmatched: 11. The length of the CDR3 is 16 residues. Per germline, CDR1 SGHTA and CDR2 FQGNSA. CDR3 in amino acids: CASSSGSGSYLNIQYF. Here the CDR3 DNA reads TGTGCCAGCAGCTCTGGGAGCGGGAGCTATCTAAACATTCAGTACTTC.

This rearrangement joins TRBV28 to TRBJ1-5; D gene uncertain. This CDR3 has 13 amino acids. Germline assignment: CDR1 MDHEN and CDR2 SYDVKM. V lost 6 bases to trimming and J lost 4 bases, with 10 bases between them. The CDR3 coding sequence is TGTGCCAGCAGCATGGGAGGGAATCAGCCCCAGCATTTT. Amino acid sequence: CASSMGGNQPQHF.

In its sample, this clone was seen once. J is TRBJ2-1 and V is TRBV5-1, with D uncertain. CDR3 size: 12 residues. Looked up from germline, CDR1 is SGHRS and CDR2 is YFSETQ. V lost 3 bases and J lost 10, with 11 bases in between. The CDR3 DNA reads TGCGCCAGCAGCTCAACGGTGGGCGAGCAGTTCTTC. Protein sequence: CASSSTVGEQFF.

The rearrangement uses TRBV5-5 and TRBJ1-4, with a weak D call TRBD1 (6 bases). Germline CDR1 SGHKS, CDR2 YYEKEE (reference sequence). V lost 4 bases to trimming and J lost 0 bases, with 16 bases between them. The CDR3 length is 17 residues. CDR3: CASSGPPTGSTNEKLFF. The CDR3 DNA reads TGTGCCAGCAGCGGTCCCCCCACAGGGTCAACTAATGAAAAACTGTTTTTT.

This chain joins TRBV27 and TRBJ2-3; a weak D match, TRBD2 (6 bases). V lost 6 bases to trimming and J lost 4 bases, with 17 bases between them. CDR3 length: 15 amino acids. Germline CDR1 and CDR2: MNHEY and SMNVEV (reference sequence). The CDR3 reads CASRGTLGGADTQYF. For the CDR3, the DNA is TGTGCCAGCAGAGGGACCCTCGGCGGGGCAGATACGCAGTATTTT.